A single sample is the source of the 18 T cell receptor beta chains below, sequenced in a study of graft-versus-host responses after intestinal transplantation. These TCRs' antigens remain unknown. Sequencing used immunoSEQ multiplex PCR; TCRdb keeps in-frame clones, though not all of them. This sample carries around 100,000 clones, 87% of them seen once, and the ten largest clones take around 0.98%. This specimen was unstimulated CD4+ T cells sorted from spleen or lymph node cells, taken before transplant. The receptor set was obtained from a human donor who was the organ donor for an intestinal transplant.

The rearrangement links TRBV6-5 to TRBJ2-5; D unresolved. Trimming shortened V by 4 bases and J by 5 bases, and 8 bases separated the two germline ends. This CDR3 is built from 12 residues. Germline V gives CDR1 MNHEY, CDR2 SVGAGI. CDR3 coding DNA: TGTGCCAGCAGTTTAGGGTGGGAGACCCAGTACTTC. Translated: CASSLGWETQYF.

The CDR3 DNA reads as TGTGCCAGCTCACCGCAGGTTAGGGGGGCGATCTCTGGGGCCAACGTCCTGACTTTC. The encoded protein is CASSPQVRGAISGANVLTF. V gene TRBV18 combines with J gene TRBJ2-6; tentatively, D is TRBD1 or TRBD2 (6 bases each). Germline lookup yields CDR1 KGHSH and CDR2 LQKENI. Trimming removed 3 bases at V and 0 bases at J, with 18 bases between. CDR3 length: 19 amino acids.

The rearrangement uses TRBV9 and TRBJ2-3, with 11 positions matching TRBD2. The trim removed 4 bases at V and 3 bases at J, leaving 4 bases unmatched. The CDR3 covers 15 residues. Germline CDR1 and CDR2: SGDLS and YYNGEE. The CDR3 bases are TGTGCCAGCAGCCAAGGACTAGCGGGTACAGATACGCAGTATTTT. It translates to CASSQGLAGTDTQYF.

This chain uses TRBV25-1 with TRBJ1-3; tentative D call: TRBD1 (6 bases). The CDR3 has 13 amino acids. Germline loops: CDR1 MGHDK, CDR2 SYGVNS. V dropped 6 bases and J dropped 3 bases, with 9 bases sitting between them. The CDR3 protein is CASRKTGGNTIYF. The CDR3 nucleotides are TGTGCCAGCAGAAAGACAGGTGGAAACACCATATATTTT. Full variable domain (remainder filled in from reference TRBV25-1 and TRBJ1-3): EADIYQTPRYLVIGTGKKITLECSQTMGHDKMYWYQQDPGMELHLIHYSYGVNSTEKGDLSSESTVSRIRTEHFPLTLESARPSHTSQYLCASRKTGGNTIYFGEGSWLTVV.

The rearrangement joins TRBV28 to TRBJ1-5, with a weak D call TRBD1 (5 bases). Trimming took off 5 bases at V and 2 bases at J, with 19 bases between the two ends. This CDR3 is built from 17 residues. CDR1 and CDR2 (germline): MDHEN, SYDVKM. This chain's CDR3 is CASSLLFGGFGNQPQHF. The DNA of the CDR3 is TGTGCCAGCAGTCTCCTTTTTGGGGGGTTTGGCAATCAGCCCCAGCATTTT.

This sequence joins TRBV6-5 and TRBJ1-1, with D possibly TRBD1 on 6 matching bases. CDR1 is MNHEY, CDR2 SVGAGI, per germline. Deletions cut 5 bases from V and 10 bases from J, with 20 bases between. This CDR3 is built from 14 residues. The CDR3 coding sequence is TGTGCCAGCAGTGTAACGCAGGGGTGGGGGAGAGCTTTCTTT. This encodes CASSVTQGWGRAFF.

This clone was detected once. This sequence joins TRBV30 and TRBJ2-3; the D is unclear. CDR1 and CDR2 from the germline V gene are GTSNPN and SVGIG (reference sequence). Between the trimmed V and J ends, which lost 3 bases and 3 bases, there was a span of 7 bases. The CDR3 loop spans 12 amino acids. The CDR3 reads CAWRPSTDTQYF. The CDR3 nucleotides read TGTGCCTGGAGGCCTAGTACAGATACGCAGTATTTT.

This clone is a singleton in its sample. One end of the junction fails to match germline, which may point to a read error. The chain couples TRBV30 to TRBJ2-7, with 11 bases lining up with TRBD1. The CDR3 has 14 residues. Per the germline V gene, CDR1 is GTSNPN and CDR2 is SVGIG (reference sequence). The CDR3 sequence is CAWQDRGHGYEQYF. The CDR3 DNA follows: TGTGCCTGGCAGGACAGGGGGCACGGGTACGAACAGTACTTC. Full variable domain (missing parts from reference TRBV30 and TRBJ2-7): SQTIHQWPATLVQPVGSPLSLECTVEGTSNPNLYWYRQAAGRGLQLLFYSVGIGQISSEVPQNLSASRPQDRQFILSSKKLLLSDSGFYLCAWQDRGHGYEQYFGPGTRLTVT.

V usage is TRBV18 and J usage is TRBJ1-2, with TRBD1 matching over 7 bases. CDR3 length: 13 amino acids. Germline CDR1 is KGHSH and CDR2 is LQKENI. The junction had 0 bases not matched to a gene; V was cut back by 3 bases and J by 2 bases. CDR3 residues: CASSPGQNYGYTF. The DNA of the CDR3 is TGTGCCAGCTCACCGGGACAGAACTATGGCTACACCTTC.

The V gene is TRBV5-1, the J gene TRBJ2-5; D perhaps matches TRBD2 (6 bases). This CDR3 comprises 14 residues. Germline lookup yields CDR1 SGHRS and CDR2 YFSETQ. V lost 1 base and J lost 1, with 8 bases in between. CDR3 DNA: TGCGCCAGCAGCTTGAGCGGGTTCCAAGAGACCCAGTACTTC. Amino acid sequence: CASSLSGFQETQYF.

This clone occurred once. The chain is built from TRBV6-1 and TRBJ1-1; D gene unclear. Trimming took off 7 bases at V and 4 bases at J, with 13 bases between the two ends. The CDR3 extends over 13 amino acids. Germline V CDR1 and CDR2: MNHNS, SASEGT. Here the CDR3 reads CASTKNRGTEAFF. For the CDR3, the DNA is TGTGCCAGCACCAAGAATCGGGGCACTGAAGCTTTCTTT.

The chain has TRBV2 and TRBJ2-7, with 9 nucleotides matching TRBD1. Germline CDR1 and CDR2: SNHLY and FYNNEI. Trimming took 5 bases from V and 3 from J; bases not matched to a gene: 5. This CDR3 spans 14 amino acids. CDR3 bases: TGTGCCAGCAGTCCGGGACAGGGATTCTACGAGCAGTACTTC. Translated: CASSPGQGFYEQYF.

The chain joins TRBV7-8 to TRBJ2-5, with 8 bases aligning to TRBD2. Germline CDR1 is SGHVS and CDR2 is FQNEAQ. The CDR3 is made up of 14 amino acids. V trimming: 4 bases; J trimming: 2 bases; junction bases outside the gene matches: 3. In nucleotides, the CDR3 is TGTGCCAGCAGCTACGGGACTAGTCAAGAGACCCAGTACTTC. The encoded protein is CASSYGTSQETQYF.

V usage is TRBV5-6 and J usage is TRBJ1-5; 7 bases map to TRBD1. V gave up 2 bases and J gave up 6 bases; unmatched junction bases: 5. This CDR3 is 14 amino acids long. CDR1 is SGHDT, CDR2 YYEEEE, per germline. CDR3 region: CASSFRGEGQPQHF. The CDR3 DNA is TGTGCCAGCAGCTTCAGGGGGGAAGGTCAGCCCCAGCATTTT.

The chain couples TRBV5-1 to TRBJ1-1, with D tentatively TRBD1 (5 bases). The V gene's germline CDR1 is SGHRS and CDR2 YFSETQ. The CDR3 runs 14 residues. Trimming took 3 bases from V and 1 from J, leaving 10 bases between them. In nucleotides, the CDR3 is TGCGCCAGCAGCTCGGGACCCCAGAACACTGAAGCTTTCTTT. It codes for CASSSGPQNTEAFF.

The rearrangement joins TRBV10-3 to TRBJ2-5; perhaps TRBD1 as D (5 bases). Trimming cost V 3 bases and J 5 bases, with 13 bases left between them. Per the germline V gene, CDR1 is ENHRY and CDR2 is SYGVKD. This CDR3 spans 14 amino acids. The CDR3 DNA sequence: TGTGCCATCAGTGATGGTTCTAAGGGGGAGACCCAGTACTTC. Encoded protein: CAISDGSKGETQYF.

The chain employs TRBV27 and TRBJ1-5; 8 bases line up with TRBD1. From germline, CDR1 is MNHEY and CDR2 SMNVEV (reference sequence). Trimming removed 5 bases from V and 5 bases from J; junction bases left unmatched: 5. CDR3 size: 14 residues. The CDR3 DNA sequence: TGTGCCAGCAGTAAAGCAGGGGGCGATCAGCCCCAGCATTTT. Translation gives CASSKAGGDQPQHF.

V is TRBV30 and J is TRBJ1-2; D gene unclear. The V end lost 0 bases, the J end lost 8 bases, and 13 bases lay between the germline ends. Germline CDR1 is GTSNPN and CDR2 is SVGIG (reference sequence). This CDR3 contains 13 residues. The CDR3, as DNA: TGTGCCTGGAGTGTACAGCTCAAAGAGGGCTACACCTTC. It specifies CAWSVQLKEGYTF.